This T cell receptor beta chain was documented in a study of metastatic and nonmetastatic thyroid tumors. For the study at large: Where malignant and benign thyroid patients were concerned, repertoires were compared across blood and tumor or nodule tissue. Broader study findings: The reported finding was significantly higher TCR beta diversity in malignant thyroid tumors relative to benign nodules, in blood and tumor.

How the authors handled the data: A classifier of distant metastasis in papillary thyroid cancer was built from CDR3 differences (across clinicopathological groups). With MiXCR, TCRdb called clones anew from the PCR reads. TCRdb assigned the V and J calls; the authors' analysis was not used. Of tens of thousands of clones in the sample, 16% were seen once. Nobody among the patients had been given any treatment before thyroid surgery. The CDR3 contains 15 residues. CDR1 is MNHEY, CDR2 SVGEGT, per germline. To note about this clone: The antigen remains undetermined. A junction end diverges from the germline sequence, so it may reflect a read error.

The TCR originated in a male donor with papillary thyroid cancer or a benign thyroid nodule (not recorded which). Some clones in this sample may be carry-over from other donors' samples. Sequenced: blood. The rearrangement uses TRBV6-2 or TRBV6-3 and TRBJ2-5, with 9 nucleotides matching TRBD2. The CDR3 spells CASSYVREGQETKYF. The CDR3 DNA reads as TGTGCCAGCAGTTACGTGCGGGAGGGACAAGAGACCAAGTACTTC.